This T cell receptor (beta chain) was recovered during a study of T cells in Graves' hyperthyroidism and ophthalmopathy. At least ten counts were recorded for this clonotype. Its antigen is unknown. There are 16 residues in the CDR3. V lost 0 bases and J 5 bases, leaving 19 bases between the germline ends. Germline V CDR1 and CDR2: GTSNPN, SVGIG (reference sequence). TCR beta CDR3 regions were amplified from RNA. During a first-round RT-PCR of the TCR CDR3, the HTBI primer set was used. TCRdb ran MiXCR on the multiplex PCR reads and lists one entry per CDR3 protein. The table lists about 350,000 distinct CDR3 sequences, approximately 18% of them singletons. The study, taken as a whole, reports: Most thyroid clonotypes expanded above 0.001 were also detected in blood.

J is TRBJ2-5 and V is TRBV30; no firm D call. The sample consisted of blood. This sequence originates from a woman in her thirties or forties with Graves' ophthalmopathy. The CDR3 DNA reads TGTGCCTGGAGTGTAGAAGGTTTCACTGTTGCGGAGACCCAGTACTTC. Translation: CAWSVEGFTVAETQYF.